These 17 T cell receptor beta chains originate from one sample sequenced in a study of cytomegalovirus exposure and HLA in healthy donors. The primer mix had 60 Vbeta and 13 Jbeta primers. Profiling relied on immunoSEQ multiplex PCR, and the TCRdb table lists in-frame clones only, not all of them. The data contain about 150,000 clones, approximately 78% of them singletons. The sequenced sample was PBMCs. The receptor set was obtained from a woman aged 45-60 years in good health and CMV-seropositive.

This clone was observed a few times. V and J are TRBV19 and TRBJ2-2; D is unresolved. The CDR3 spans 14 residues. Germline-derived CDR1 and CDR2 are LNHDA and SQIVND (reference sequence). The V gene lost 2 bases and the J gene lost 6 bases, with 10 bases spanning the gap. The CDR3 DNA reads TGTGCCAGTAGTATACGACTGTCCCCCGGGGAGCTGTTTTTT. This codes for CASSIRLSPGELFF.

To note about this clone: Mismatch with germline at one junction end may stem from a read error. The rearrangement joins TRBV2 to TRBJ1-5, with TRBD1 as a possible D gene (6 bases). This CDR3 region has 15 residues. Germline V gives CDR1 SNHLY, CDR2 FYNNEI. The CDR3 region has the DNA TGTGCCAGCGGTGAAAAGTTCCCAGGGGTTCAGCCCCAGCATTTT. It yields the protein CASGEKFPGVQPQHF.

CDR3 coding DNA: TGCGCCAGCAGCCCCTTGACAGGACCGGAGAATGAGCAGTTCTTC. It is translated as CASSPLTGPENEQFF. The V call is TRBV4-3, the J call TRBJ2-1, with a tentative D call TRBD1 (6 bases). CDR1 is LGHNA and CDR2 is YSLEER in the germline V gene. V was trimmed by 4 bases and J by 7 bases, leaving 17 bases between them. CDR3 length: 15 amino acids.

This clone was counted a few times. CDR3 amino acids: CAISENGDLTDTQYF. As DNA, the CDR3 is TGTGCCATCAGTGAGAACGGGGATCTGACAGATACGCAGTATTTT. J is TRBJ2-3 and V is TRBV10-3; a weak D match, TRBD2 (5 bases). From germline, CDR1 is ENHRY and CDR2 SYGVKD. Trimming left V 2 bases short and J 3 bases short, with 12 bases between. This CDR3 is 15 amino acids long.

The chain combines TRBV5-1 with TRBJ2-5; a weak D match, TRBD2 (5 bases). Germline V lookup: CDR1 SGHRS, CDR2 YFSETQ. The CDR3 loop spans 14 amino acids. The ends were cut back, 3 bases at V and 5 bases at J, with 14 bases in the middle. The CDR3 protein is CASSSPGKRETQYF. CDR3 DNA sequence: TGCGCCAGCAGCTCGCCCGGGAAAAGGGAGACCCAGTACTTC. Variable domain in full (rest from reference TRBV5-1 and TRBJ2-5): KAGVTQTPRYLIKTRGQQVTLSCSPISGHRSVSWYQQTPGQGLQFLFEYFSETQRNKGNFPGRFSGRQFSNSRSEMNVSTLELGDSALYLCASSSPGKRETQYFGPGTRLLVL.

The chain combines TRBV11-3 with TRBJ2-2; no firm D call. Trimming removed 2 bases at V and 1 base at J, with 8 bases between. Germline lookup yields CDR1 SGHNT and CDR2 YENEEA. This CDR3 has 15 amino acids. The CDR3 loop reads CASSLQHGNTGELFF. The CDR3 DNA sequence: TGTGCCAGCAGCTTACAACATGGGAACACCGGGGAGCTGTTTTTT.

The CDR3 loop is CASSQHSGTYEQYF. CDR3 sequence (DNA): TGTGCCAGCAGCCAGCATAGCGGAACCTACGAGCAGTACTTC. The V call is TRBV5-6, the J call TRBJ2-7, with D possibly TRBD2 on 6 matching bases. The CDR3 has 14 residues. Germline V lookup: CDR1 SGHDT, CDR2 YYEEEE. V shed 4 bases and J shed 2 bases, with 13 bases lying between them.

The chain links TRBV28 to TRBJ1-2, with a tentative D call TRBD1 (5 bases). CDR1 and CDR2 from the germline V gene are MDHEN and SYDVKM. V shed 2 bases and J shed 5 bases, with 12 bases lying between them. The CDR3 extends over 14 amino acids. CDR3 bases: TGTGCCAGCAGTTTAGGCAGCAGGGTTTATGGCTACACCTTC. This sequence encodes CASSLGSRVYGYTF.

V usage is TRBV4-2 and J usage is TRBJ1-5, with D perhaps TRBD1 (6 bases). V was pared by 0 bases and J by 3 bases, with 12 bases between. The CDR3 has 16 residues. Germline V gene sequence: CDR1 LGHNA, CDR2 YNFKEQ. CDR3 DNA: TGTGCCAGCAGCCAAGATCTCGGGGGGCTCAATCAGCCCCAGCATTTT. Translated, it gives CASSQDLGGLNQPQHF.

The sample holds a few counts of this clone. J is TRBJ2-1 and V is TRBV25-1, with D tentatively TRBD1 (5 bases). Germline CDR1 MGHDK, CDR2 SYGVNS. Trimming took 6 bases from V and 2 from J, leaving 17 bases between them. The CDR3 loop spans 16 amino acids. The CDR3 loop reads CASRPTQGNPYNEQFF. CDR3 DNA sequence: TGTGCCAGCAGGCCTACTCAGGGAAACCCCTACAATGAGCAGTTCTTC.

This clone was picked up one time. The chain combines TRBV27 with TRBJ1-4; a possible D gene is TRBD1 (6 bases). The germline V and J ends were trimmed by 2 bases and 8 bases, with 12 bases remaining between them. The CDR3 consists of 14 residues. Looked up from germline, CDR1 is MNHEY and CDR2 is SMNVEV (reference sequence). The chain's CDR3 is CASSLMGAREKLFF. In DNA, the CDR3 is TGTGCCAGCAGTTTAATGGGGGCTAGGGAAAAACTGTTTTTT.

The CDR3 nucleotides read TGTGCCATCAGTGATATTGGGACAGGGTTTAACACTGAAGCTTTCTTT. Encoded protein: CAISDIGTGFNTEAFF. The chain joins TRBV10-3 to TRBJ1-1, with TRBD1 matching 9 bases. The CDR3 extends over 16 amino acids. Trimming cost V 3 bases and J 2 bases; bases outside gene matches: 7. The germline V gene has CDR1 ENHRY and CDR2 SYGVKD.

The chain couples TRBV29-1 to TRBJ2-5; perhaps TRBD2 as D (6 bases). The germline gives CDR1 SQVTM, CDR2 ANQGSEA. The CDR3 consists of 13 residues. The ends were cut back, 5 bases at V and 4 bases at J, with 14 bases in the middle. The CDR3 bases are TGCAGCGTTTATCGTGGGGGAGGAGAGACCCAGTACTTC. Translated, it gives CSVYRGGGETQYF.

This chain connects TRBV27 to TRBJ1-2, with 7 nucleotides matching TRBD1. Germline CDR1 reads MNHEY; CDR2 reads SMNVEV (reference sequence). Trimming at V came to 6 bases and at J to 3 bases, leaving 4 bases not matched to a gene. The CDR3 extends over 13 amino acids. CDR3 sequence reads: CASRGGQYYGYTF. CDR3 nucleotides: TGTGCCAGCAGAGGGGGACAGTACTATGGCTACACCTTC.

The chain joins TRBV28 to TRBJ2-3, with a tentative D call TRBD2 (7 bases). CDR1 is MDHEN and CDR2 is SYDVKM in the germline V gene. The ends were cut back, 5 bases at V and 3 bases at J, with 12 bases in the middle. This CDR3 contains 14 residues. The CDR3, as DNA: TGTGCCAGCAGTGGGGGGCGGGGGACAGATACGCAGTATTTT. Translated: CASSGGRGTDTQYF.

The chain joins TRBV27 to TRBJ2-5, with TRBD2 matching 8 bases. The last part of the DNA fits TRBJ2-7 better; the J call may be wrong. This CDR3 has 13 residues. CDR1 MNHEY and CDR2 SMNVEV come from the germline V gene (reference sequence). The CDR3 here is CASSVLAAYEQYF. CDR3 sequence (DNA): TGTGCCAGCAGTGTACTAGCGGCCTACGAGCAGTACTTC.

The V gene is TRBV28, the J gene TRBJ1-3; D gene unclear. The germline gives CDR1 MDHEN, CDR2 SYDVKM. Trimming took 5 bases from V and 0 from J, leaving 11 bases between them. The CDR3 is 15 residues long. The CDR3 here is CASSRDMFSGNTIYF. Here the CDR3 DNA reads TGTGCCAGCAGTAGAGACATGTTCTCTGGAAACACCATATATTTT.